This T cell receptor beta chain was recovered during a study of blood T cell repertoires in COVID-19. At the level of the study: The United States, Italy and Spain were the sources of the acute and convalescent COVID-19 samples. Sample material is recorded as cDNA or gDNA derived from T cells, B-cell-depleted T cells, or PBMCs.

In the authors' methods: The authors estimated nucleated cell counts from reference gene primer amplification. Clones were read by immunoSEQ multiplex PCR, and TCRdb kept only the in-frame ones, dropping some. The DNA gave D and trimming, while V, J and clone size come from that table. The data show about 110,000 clones, just over 70% seen once. Material for sequencing was peripheral blood. This receptor was identified in a woman between 40 and 55 years old with acute or convalescent COVID-19.

The CDR3 DNA is TGTGCCAGCAGCGTAGGCACGGGTCCGAATGAAAAACTGTTTTTT. This gives the protein CASSVGTGPNEKLFF. V gene TRBV9 combines with J gene TRBJ1-4, with no clear D. This CDR3 is built from 15 residues. Germline assignment: CDR1 SGDLS and CDR2 YYNGEE. V was cut by 0 bases and J by 5 bases, with 11 bases left in between.